Listed here are 17 T cell receptor beta chains from one sample, sequenced in a study of shared clonotypes between healthy human individuals. The data were produced by immunoSEQ multiplex PCR, yet TCRdb's version contains in-frame clones alone and is incomplete. The sample carries 2 million to 2.5 million clones, roughly 90% recorded once. Specimen: naive CD4+ T cells from PBMCs. Subset: CD45RA+ positively selected. The receptor source for this set is a man between 18 and 29 years old in good health. Some clones in this sample may be carry-over from other donors' samples.

Here the CDR3 reads CASSYRTRLSEAFF. As DNA, the CDR3 is TGTGCCAGCAGTTACCGGACAAGACTAAGTGAAGCTTTCTTT. The chain recombines TRBV6-5 with TRBJ1-1; perhaps TRBD1 as D (5 bases). Per the germline V gene, CDR1 is MNHEY and CDR2 is SVGAGI. V lost 2 bases, J lost 7 bases, and 14 bases lay in between. This CDR3 spans 14 amino acids.

The chain recombines TRBV2 with TRBJ1-2; perhaps TRBD1 as D (6 bases). Germline CDR1 and CDR2: SNHLY and FYNNEI. Deletions cut 9 bases from V and 10 bases from J, with 18 bases between. The CDR3 totals 12 residues. This CDR3 is CASGLQGLDYTF. As DNA, the CDR3 is TGTGCCAGTGGGCTACAGGGTCTGGACTACACCTTC.

The V call is TRBV4-3, the J call TRBJ1-1; D is possibly TRBD1 (6 bases). V was cut by 4 bases and J by 3 bases, with 15 bases left in between. Germline CDR1 is LGHNA and CDR2 is YSLEER. The CDR3 runs 15 residues. The CDR3 coding sequence is TGCGCCAGCAGCCTGGGTCTGGACAGCTACACTGAAGCTTTCTTT. As protein: CASSLGLDSYTEAFF.

The chain recombines TRBV9 with TRBJ2-7, with D possibly TRBD2 on 6 matching bases. Trimming took off 2 bases at V and 1 base at J, with 10 bases between the two ends. Germline V lookup: CDR1 SGDLS, CDR2 YYNGEE. CDR3 length: 14 residues. In DNA form, the CDR3 reads TGTGCCAGCAGCGTTATGGCGGGATCCTACGAGCAGTACTTC. Translation gives CASSVMAGSYEQYF.

The chain carries TRBV10-2 and TRBJ1-1; 10 bases agree with TRBD1. J was trimmed by 0 bases and V by 7 bases; bases with no gene match: 5. Per the germline V gene, CDR1 is WSHSY and CDR2 is SAAADI. The CDR3 loop spans 15 amino acids. Here the CDR3 DNA reads TGCGCCAGCACTCGACAGGGGGCTATGAACACTGAAGCTTTCTTT. Translating gives CASTRQGAMNTEAFF.

J is TRBJ2-3 and V is TRBV28; tentative D call: TRBD2 (6 bases). CDR1 and CDR2 from the germline V gene are MDHEN and SYDVKM. The CDR3 covers 13 residues. Between the trimmed V and J ends, which lost 4 bases and 6 bases, there was a span of 11 bases. The CDR3 nucleotides are TGTGCCAGCAGTTCCTGGGGAGGCGATACGCAGTATTTT. Translating it yields CASSSWGGDTQYF.

The chain employs TRBV5-1 and TRBJ2-7; 13 bases match TRBD2. Per the germline V gene, CDR1 is SGHRS and CDR2 is YFSETQ. This CDR3 comprises 15 residues. V was pared by 5 bases and J by 11 bases, with 13 bases of the junction left unmatched. Here the CDR3 reads CASRFGTSGDRVEYF. The CDR3 region has the DNA TGCGCCAGCAGATTCGGGACTAGCGGGGATAGAGTCGAGTACTTC.

This chain joins TRBV7-2 and TRBJ2-7; D gene unclear. V gave up 1 base and J gave up 6 bases, with 16 bases separating them. CDR3 length: 15 amino acids. CDR1 SGHTA and CDR2 FQGNSA come from the germline V gene. For the CDR3, the DNA is TGTGCCAGCAGCTTAGAGGGATCGGGCAAGGGCGAGCAGTACTTC. This sequence encodes CASSLEGSGKGEQYF.

V and J are TRBV28 and TRBJ1-5, with D unresolved. The CDR3 length is 16 residues. Germline V gives CDR1 MDHEN, CDR2 SYDVKM. The ends were cut back, 2 bases at V and 0 bases at J, with 11 bases in the middle. CDR3 bases: TGTGCCAGCAGTTTAGGTAGATGGTTTAGCAATCAGCCCCAGCATTTT. It codes for CASSLGRWFSNQPQHF.

The chain links TRBV7-9 to TRBJ2-7; D gene ambiguous. The CDR3 length is 15 residues. Trimming removed 5 bases at V and 2 bases at J, with 16 bases between. CDR1 is SEHNR and CDR2 is FQNEAQ in the germline V gene (reference sequence). CDR3 coding DNA: TGTGCCAGCAGCCATGCTTATTCAGTAGCCTACGAGCAGTACTTC. Its translation is CASSHAYSVAYEQYF.

V gene TRBV28 combines with J gene TRBJ2-6; no reliable D call. In germline, CDR1 is MDHEN, CDR2 SYDVKM. Trimming took off 3 bases at V and 2 bases at J, with 17 bases between the two ends. The CDR3 runs to 18 residues. This chain's CDR3 is CASSFQPPWPTGANVLTF. The CDR3 DNA reads as TGTGCCAGCAGTTTCCAACCGCCTTGGCCAACTGGGGCCAACGTCCTGACTTTC. Combining the CDR3 with reference TRBV28 and TRBJ2-6 gives the whole variable domain DVKVTQSSRYLVKRTGEKVFLECVQDMDHENMFWYRQDPGLGLRLIYFSYDVKMKEKGDIPEGYSVSREKKERFSLILESASTNQTSMYLCASSFQPPWPTGANVLTFGAGSRLTVL.

The V gene is TRBV29-1, the J gene TRBJ1-1, with D maybe TRBD1 (6 bases). This CDR3 comprises 14 residues. Trimming took 6 bases from V and 2 from J, leaving 16 bases between them. Germline V gives CDR1 SQVTM, CDR2 ANQGSEA. CDR3 sequence (DNA): TGCAGCGTCTTAAAGGGACATTTCAACACTGAAGCTTTCTTT. Protein product: CSVLKGHFNTEAFF.

The rearrangement links TRBV27 to TRBJ2-3, with no clear D. CDR3 length: 14 amino acids. The V gene's germline CDR1 is MNHEY and CDR2 SMNVEV (reference sequence). V was cut by 6 bases and J by 0 bases, with 10 bases left in between. CDR3 residues: CASSLVGSTDTQYF. In DNA form, the CDR3 reads TGTGCCAGCAGCCTCGTCGGTAGCACAGATACGCAGTATTTT.

About this clone itself: Other DNA sequences of this sample code for an identical CDR3. The chain recombines TRBV6-1 with TRBJ1-5, with 7 bases aligning to TRBD1. The CDR3 runs 14 residues. The germline gives CDR1 MNHNS, CDR2 SASEGT. V was pared by 6 bases and J by 4 bases, with 6 bases of the junction left unmatched. CDR3 sequence reads: CASSDNRGNQPQHF. The CDR3 region has the DNA TGTGCCAGCAGCGATAACAGGGGAAATCAGCCCCAGCATTTT.

V and J are TRBV6-1 and TRBJ2-7, with 11 bases lining up with TRBD2. The trim removed 0 bases at V and 4 bases at J, leaving 11 bases unmatched. The CDR3 consists of 18 residues. Germline CDR1 MNHNS, CDR2 SASEGT. The CDR3 region has the DNA TGTGCCAGCAGTGAAGCCCGTCTACTAGCGGGAGTTTTTTACGAGCAGTACTTC. Translating gives CASSEARLLAGVFYEQYF.

In the case of this clone: Different DNA sequences within this sample yield the same CDR3. V is TRBV28 and J is TRBJ1-3; D uncertain. Trimming stripped 6 bases from V and 4 bases from J, with 1 base between. Germline-derived CDR1 and CDR2 are MDHEN and SYDVKM. The CDR3 consists of 10 residues. The CDR3 DNA reads as TGTGCCAGCAGGGGAAACACCATATATTTT. It yields the protein CASRGNTIYF.

Worth noting for this clone: The sample holds other DNA sequences that translate to the same CDR3. V is TRBV18 and J is TRBJ1-1, with D possibly TRBD1 on 5 matching bases. Trimming cost V 1 base and J 5 bases, with 8 bases left between them. Germline lookup yields CDR1 KGHSH and CDR2 LQKENI. The CDR3 runs 13 residues. CDR3 residues: CASSPRGVTEAFF. The CDR3 region has the DNA TGTGCCAGCTCACCACGGGGGGTTACTGAAGCTTTCTTT.